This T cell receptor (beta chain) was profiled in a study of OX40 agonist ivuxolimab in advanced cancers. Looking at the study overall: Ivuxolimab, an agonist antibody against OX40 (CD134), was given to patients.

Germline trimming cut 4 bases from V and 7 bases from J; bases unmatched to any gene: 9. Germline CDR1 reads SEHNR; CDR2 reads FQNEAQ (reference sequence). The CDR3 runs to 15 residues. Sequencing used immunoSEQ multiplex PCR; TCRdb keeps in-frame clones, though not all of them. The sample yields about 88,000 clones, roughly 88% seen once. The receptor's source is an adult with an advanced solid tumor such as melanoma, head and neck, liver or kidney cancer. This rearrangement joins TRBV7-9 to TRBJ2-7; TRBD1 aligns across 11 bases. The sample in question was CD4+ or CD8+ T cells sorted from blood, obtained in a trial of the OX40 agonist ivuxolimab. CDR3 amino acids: CASSWTGGRAEEQYF. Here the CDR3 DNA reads TGTGCCAGCAGCTGGACAGGGGGCAGGGCGGAAGAGCAGTACTTC.